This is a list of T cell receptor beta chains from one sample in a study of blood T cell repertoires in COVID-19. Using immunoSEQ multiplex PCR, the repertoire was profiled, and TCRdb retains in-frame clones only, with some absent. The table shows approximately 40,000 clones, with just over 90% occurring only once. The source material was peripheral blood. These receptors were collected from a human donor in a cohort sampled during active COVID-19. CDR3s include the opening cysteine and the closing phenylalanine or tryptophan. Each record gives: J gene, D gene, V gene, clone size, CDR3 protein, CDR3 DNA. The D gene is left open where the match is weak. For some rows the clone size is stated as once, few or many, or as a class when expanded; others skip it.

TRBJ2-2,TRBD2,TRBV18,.,CASSPPVGSGSANTGELFF,TGTGCCAGCTCACCACCTGTCGGCAGCGGGAGCGCGAACACCGGGGAGCTGTTTTTT
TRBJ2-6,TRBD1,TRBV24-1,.,CATGADRGRLGANVLTF,TGTGCCACCGGAGCGGACAGGGGGCGGCTTGGGGCCAACGTCCTGACTTTC
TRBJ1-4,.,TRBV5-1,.,CASSPGDPEKLFF,TGCGCCAGCTCACCAGGGGACCCTGAAAAACTGTTTTTT
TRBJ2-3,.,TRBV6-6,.,CASKSPGRGTDTQYF,TGTGCCAGCAAGTCCCCGGGGAGAGGCACAGATACGCAGTATTTT
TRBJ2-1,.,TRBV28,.,CASSSLTSNSYNEQFF,TGTGCCAGCAGCTCACTAACGTCCAACTCCTACAATGAGCAGTTCTTC
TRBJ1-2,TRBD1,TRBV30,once,CASRIEVGTGKGYTF,TGTGCCTCGAGAATTGAGGTAGGGACAGGGAAAGGCTACACCTTC
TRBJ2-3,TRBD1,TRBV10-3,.,CAVNPGQGYADTQYF,TGTGCCGTGAATCCGGGACAGGGATATGCAGATACGCAGTATTTT
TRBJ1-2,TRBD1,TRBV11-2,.,CASSPFLRDRGTYGYTF,TGTGCCAGCAGCCCCTTCCTCCGGGACAGGGGGACCTATGGCTACACCTTC
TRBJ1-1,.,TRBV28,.,CASRGGPPNTEAFF,TGTGCCAGCAGGGGGGGACCCCCGAACACTGAAGCTTTCTTT
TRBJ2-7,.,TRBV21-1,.,CASSRKDWVEQYF,TGTGCCAGCAGCAGGAAGGACTGGGTGGAGCAGTACTTC
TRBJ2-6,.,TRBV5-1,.,CASSLSGVGANVLTF,TGCGCCAGCAGCTTGTCCGGGGTCGGGGCCAACGTCCTGACTTTC
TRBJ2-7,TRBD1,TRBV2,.,CASSYNRGSPYEQYF,TGTGCCAGCAGCTACAACAGGGGTTCCCCCTACGAGCAGTACTTC
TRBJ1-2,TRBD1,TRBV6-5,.,CASSPRTGYGYTF,TGTGCCAGCAGTCCTCGGACAGGCTATGGCTACACCTTC
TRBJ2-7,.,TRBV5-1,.,CASSFGHKDEQYF,TGCGCCAGCAGCTTCGGACACAAGGACGAGCAGTACTTC
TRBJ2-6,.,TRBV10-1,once,CASSESKGLSGANVLTF,TGCGCCAGCAGTGAGTCGAAGGGGCTATCTGGGGCCAACGTCCTGACTTTC
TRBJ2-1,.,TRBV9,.,CASSVSLADDNEQFF,TGTGCCAGCAGCGTCTCTTTAGCTGATGACAATGAGCAGTTCTTC
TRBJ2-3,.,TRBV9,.,CASSEGGRDTDTQYF,TGTGCCAGCAGCGAGGGGGGGCGGGACACAGATACGCAGTATTTT
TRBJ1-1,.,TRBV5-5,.,CASSLGGHSNTEAFF,TGTGCCAGCAGCTTGGGGGGACACTCGAACACTGAAGCTTTCTTT
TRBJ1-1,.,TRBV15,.,CATSRVGAMNTEAFF,TGTGCCACCAGCAGAGTGGGGGCAATGAACACTGAAGCTTTCTTT
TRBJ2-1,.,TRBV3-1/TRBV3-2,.,CASSISAASGEQFF,TGTGCCAGCAGCATCTCGGCCGCCTCGGGTGAGCAGTTCTTC
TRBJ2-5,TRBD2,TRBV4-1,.,CASSQAGVVGTQYF,TGCGCCAGCAGCCAGGCGGGAGTTGTGGGGACCCAGTACTTC
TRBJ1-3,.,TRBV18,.,CASSAGLPRSGNTIYF,TGTGCCAGCTCAGCGGGACTCCCGCGCTCTGGAAACACCATATATTTT
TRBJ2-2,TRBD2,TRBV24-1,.,CATSKGGPVAGGELFF,TGTGCCACCTCCAAGGGAGGGCCGGTGGCGGGCGGGGAGCTGTTTTTT
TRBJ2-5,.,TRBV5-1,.,CASSFDSGGSRETQYF,TGCGCCAGCAGCTTCGATTCCGGCGGGTCGCGAGAGACCCAGTACTTC
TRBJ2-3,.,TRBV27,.,CASKPTWTDTQYF,TGTGCCAGCAAACCGACATGGACAGATACGCAGTATTTT
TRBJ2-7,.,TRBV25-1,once,CASSAPGPFSYEQYF,TGTGCCAGCAGTGCCCCGGGTCCCTTTTCCTACGAGCAGTACTTC
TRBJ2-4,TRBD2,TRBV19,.,CASSIDRAGGTKNIQYF,TGTGCCAGTAGTATAGATAGAGCGGGAGGAACCAAAAACATTCAGTACTTC
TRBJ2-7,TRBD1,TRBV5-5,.,CASSLAGQGPYEQYF,TGTGCCAGCAGCTTGGCGGGACAGGGGCCCTACGAGCAGTACTTC
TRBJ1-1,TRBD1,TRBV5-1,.,CASSSTGGGTEAFF,TGCGCCAGCAGCTCGACAGGGGGCGGCACTGAAGCTTTCTTT
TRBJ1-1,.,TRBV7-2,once,CASSSRASKRGTEAFF,TGTGCCAGCAGCTCTCGGGCCTCGAAGAGAGGGACTGAAGCTTTCTTT
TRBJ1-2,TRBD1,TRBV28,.,CASSSGQNGYTF,TGTGCCAGCAGTTCGGGACAGAATGGCTACACCTTC
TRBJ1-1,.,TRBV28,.,CASLDSYTEAFF,TGTGCCAGCTTAGACAGTTACACTGAAGCTTTCTTT
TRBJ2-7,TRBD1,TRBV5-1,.,CASSLPGGGEQYF,TGCGCCAGCAGCTTACCAGGGGGCGGAGAGCAGTACTTC
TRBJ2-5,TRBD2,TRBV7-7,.,CASSDSGRRSETQYF,TGTGCCAGCAGCGATAGCGGGAGGAGGTCGGAGACCCAGTACTTC
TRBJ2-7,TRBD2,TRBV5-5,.,CASSRGRVYEQYF,TGTGCCAGCAGCCGCGGGAGGGTCTACGAGCAGTACTTC
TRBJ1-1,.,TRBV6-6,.,CASIPQRGVEAFF,TGTGCCAGCATACCCCAACGGGGGGTTGAAGCTTTCTTT
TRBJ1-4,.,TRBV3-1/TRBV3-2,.,CASSPGGWDEKLFF,TGTGCCAGCAGCCCCGGGGGATGGGATGAAAAACTGTTTTTT
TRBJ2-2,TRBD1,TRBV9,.,CASSVATGRQGSGTGELFF,TGTGCCAGCAGCGTAGCTACGGGTAGACAGGGGTCTGGTACCGGGGAGCTGTTTTTT
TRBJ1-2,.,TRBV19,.,CASSNRVNYGYTF,TGTGCCAGTTCGAACAGGGTTAACTATGGCTACACCTTC
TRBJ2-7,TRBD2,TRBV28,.,CASSLGGGSLYEQYF,TGTGCCAGCAGTTTAGGCGGCGGGAGCCTCTACGAGCAGTACTTC
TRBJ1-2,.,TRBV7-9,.,CASSLLGRGGYTF,TGTGCCAGCAGCCTTCTAGGCAGGGGAGGCTACACCTTC
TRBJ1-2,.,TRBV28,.,CASSLLNREGYGYTF,TGTGCCAGCAGTTTACTGAACAGGGAGGGCTATGGCTACACCTTC
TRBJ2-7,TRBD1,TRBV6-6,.,CASRDRGLMGEQYF,TGTGCCAGCAGGGACAGGGGCCTAATGGGAGAGCAGTACTTC
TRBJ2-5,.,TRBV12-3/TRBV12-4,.,CAGSQGIQETQYF,TGTGCCGGCAGCCAGGGGATACAAGAGACCCAGTACTTC
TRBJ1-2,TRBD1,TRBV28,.,CASSNRDRGPAGYTF,TGTGCCAGCAGCAACCGAGACAGGGGGCCGGCGGGCTACACCTTC
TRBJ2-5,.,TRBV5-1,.,CASRQALQETQYF,TGCGCCAGCAGACAGGCCCTCCAAGAGACCCAGTACTTC
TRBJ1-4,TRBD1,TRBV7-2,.,CASSLEPGQGREKLFF,TGTGCCAGCAGCTTAGAGCCGGGACAGGGTCGGGAAAAACTGTTTTTT
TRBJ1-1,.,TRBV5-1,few,CASSGTGMVTEAFF,TGCGCCAGCAGCGGAACAGGGATGGTCACTGAAGCTTTCTTT
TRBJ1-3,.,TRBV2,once,CASSQDGRSSGNTIYF,TGTGCCAGCAGTCAAGACGGTCGGAGCTCTGGAAACACCATATATTTT
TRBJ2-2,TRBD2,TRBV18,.,CATGDYSNTGELFF,TGTGCCACCGGGGACTACTCGAACACCGGGGAGCTGTTTTTT
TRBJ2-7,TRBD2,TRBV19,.,CASSRGLAGTYEQYF,TGTGCCAGTAGTAGGGGACTAGCGGGGACCTACGAGCAGTACTTC
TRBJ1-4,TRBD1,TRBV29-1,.,CSVARDRGEKLFF,TGCAGCGTGGCCCGGGACAGGGGAGAAAAACTGTTTTTT